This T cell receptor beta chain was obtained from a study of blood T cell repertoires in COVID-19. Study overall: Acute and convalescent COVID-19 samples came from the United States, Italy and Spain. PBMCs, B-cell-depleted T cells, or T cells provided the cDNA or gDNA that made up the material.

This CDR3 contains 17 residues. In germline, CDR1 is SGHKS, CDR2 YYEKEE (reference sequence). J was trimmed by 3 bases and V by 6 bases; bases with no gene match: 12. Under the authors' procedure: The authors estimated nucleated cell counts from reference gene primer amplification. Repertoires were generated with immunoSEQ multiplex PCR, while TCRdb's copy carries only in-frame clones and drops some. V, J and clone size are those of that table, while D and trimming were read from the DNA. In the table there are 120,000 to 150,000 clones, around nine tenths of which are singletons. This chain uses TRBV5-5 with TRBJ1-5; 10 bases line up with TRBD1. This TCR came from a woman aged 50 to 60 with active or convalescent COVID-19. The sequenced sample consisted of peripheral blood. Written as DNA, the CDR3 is TGTGCCAGCACAGCGGACAGGGGGACCCTCTCCAATCAGCCCCAGCATTTT. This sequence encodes CASTADRGTLSNQPQHF.